A single sample gave rise to the 26 T cell receptor beta chains below, sequenced in a study of T cell responses to AZD1222 COVID-19 vaccine. Sequencing was performed with immunoSEQ multiplex PCR; in TCRdb, only in-frame clones are kept and a portion is missing. Of under 80,000 clones listed, approximately 85% were seen once; the top ten hold about a quarter. The specimen was peripheral blood, collected on day 0 of MenACWY control vaccination. These receptors originate from an adult in good health.

The rearrangement uses TRBV27 and TRBJ2-3; 9 bases are shared with TRBD2. The CDR3 length is 14 residues. The V segment lost 3 bases and the J segment 3 bases; nucleotides outside the gene matches: 1. The germline V gene has CDR1 MNHEY and CDR2 SMNVEV (reference sequence). The CDR3: CASSLGLATDTQYF. CDR3 nucleotide sequence: TGTGCCAGCAGTTTGGGACTAGCAACAGATACGCAGTATTTT.

The J gene is TRBJ2-3, the V gene TRBV29-1, with D perhaps TRBD2 (5 bases). Germline CDR1 is SQVTM and CDR2 is ANQGSEA. With 6 bases removed from V and 5 bases from J, the gap between germline ends came to 12 bases. The CDR3 consists of 12 residues. The CDR3 spells CSVTRGLDTQYF. CDR3 in DNA: TGCAGCGTCACCCGGGGATTAGATACGCAGTATTTT.

This chain connects TRBV3-1 (or the pseudogene TRBV3-2) to TRBJ2-3, with 10 bases that match TRBD2. V gave up 0 bases and J gave up 6 bases; unmatched junction bases: 18. This CDR3 has 20 amino acids. Germline V gene data show CDR1 as LGHDT and CDR2 as YNNKEL (reference sequence). The CDR3 reads CASSQDRKGASGRFKDTQYF. In DNA, the CDR3 is TGTGCCAGCAGCCAAGATCGGAAAGGGGCTAGCGGGAGATTCAAGGATACGCAGTATTTT.

About this clone itself: Other DNA sequences of this sample code for an identical CDR3. The genes are TRBV7-2 and TRBJ1-1, with 8 bases identical to TRBD1. Germline CDR1 reads SGHTA; CDR2 reads FQGNSA. There are 14 residues in the CDR3. V dropped 5 bases and J dropped 4; count of bases not matched to a gene: 6. The CDR3 nucleotides are TGTGCCAGCAGCCTACCGACAGGGGCCACTGAAGCTTTCTTT. Its translation: CASSLPTGATEAFF.

This clone was observed a handful of times. This chain connects TRBV5-1 to TRBJ1-4; the match to TRBD1 covers 8 bases. This CDR3 is built from 16 residues. Trimming removed 3 bases from V and 2 bases from J; junction bases left unmatched: 6. Germline V gene lookup returns CDR1 SGHRS and CDR2 YFSETQ. This CDR3 is CASSSTGGNTNEKLFF. DNA for the CDR3: TGCGCCAGCAGCTCAACAGGGGGAAATACTAATGAAAAACTGTTTTTT.

The chain links TRBV6-4 to TRBJ2-2, with TRBD2 matching 8 bases. CDR1 MRHNA and CDR2 SNTAGT come from the germline V gene. With V trimmed by 6 bases and J by 5 bases, 8 bases remained unmatched. The CDR3 consists of 15 residues. CDR3 sequence: CASSPRGGFTGELFF. For the CDR3, the DNA is TGTGCCAGCAGCCCCCGGGGGGGCTTTACCGGGGAGCTGTTTTTT.

The chain couples TRBV30 to TRBJ1-2; D not resolved. V was trimmed by 3 bases and J by 3 bases, leaving 11 bases between them. The CDR3 sequence is 13 residues long. The V gene's germline CDR1 is GTSNPN and CDR2 SVGIG (reference sequence). The CDR3 spells CAWRLGSHYGYTF. CDR3 nucleotides: TGTGCCTGGAGATTGGGCAGTCACTATGGCTACACCTTC.

In this sample, this clone turned up a few times. The rearrangement links TRBV19 to TRBJ2-3, with TRBD1 matching 8 bases. This CDR3 is 15 amino acids long. Germline V gene data show CDR1 as LNHDA and CDR2 as SQIVND (reference sequence). V lost 5 bases and J lost 7; bases outside the gene matches: 11. The CDR3 region is CASSPGQGGYYTQYF. The CDR3 DNA reads TGTGCCAGTAGTCCCGGACAGGGCGGATATTATACGCAGTATTTT. The complete variable domain, with remaining parts taken from reference TRBV19 and TRBJ2-3, reads DGGITQSPKYLFRKEGQNVTLSCEQNLNHDAMYWYRQDPGQGLRLIYYSQIVNDFQKGDIAEGYSVSREKKESFPLTVTSAQKNPTAFYLCASSPGQGGYYTQYFGPGTRLTVL.

The gene calls are TRBV7-2 and TRBJ2-7; the D is unclear. Germline CDR1 SGHTA, CDR2 FQGNSA. This CDR3 comprises 13 residues. V lost 5 bases, J lost 2 bases, and 10 bases lay in between. The CDR3 region has the DNA TGTGCCAGCAGCGTTGACTTCACCTACGAGCAGTACTTC. It yields the protein CASSVDFTYEQYF.

The V and J genes are TRBV5-4 and TRBJ2-7, with 13 bases identical to TRBD2. Germline V gene lookup returns CDR1 SGHNT and CDR2 YYREEE (reference sequence). This CDR3 comprises 17 residues. The V segment lost 4 bases and the J segment 6 bases; nucleotides outside the gene matches: 13. The CDR3 is CASSAGTSGIGVGEQYF. In nucleotides, the CDR3 is TGTGCCAGCAGCGCCGGGACTAGCGGGATAGGGGTCGGCGAGCAGTACTTC.

About this clone itself: An end of the junction does not agree with germline; a read error may underlie this. This chain connects TRBV7-9 to TRBJ2-1; D unresolved. The CDR3 is 12 amino acids. Per germline, CDR1 SEHNR and CDR2 FQNEAQ (reference sequence). The CDR3 DNA reads TGTGCCAGCAGCCCCGGGTGGGATGAGCAGCTCTTC. It specifies CASSPGWDEQLF.

The J gene is TRBJ2-2, the V gene TRBV9; the D gene could be TRBD1 or TRBD2 (5 bases each). The V gene lost 1 base and the J gene lost 7 bases, with 11 bases spanning the gap. Germline-derived CDR1 and CDR2 are SGDLS and YYNGEE. The CDR3 loop spans 14 amino acids. The CDR3 DNA reads TGTGCCAGCAGCGTATCCGGGGCGGGCGGGGAGCTGTTTTTT. Amino acid sequence: CASSVSGAGGELFF.

A single count supports this clone. The chain joins TRBV6-6 to TRBJ2-7; D perhaps matches TRBD1 (6 bases). Germline V gene sequence: CDR1 MNHNY, CDR2 SVGAGI (reference sequence). CDR3 length: 15 residues. V gave up 5 bases and J gave up 7 bases, with 21 bases separating them. The CDR3 nucleotides are TGTGCCAGCAGTCATGCCGGGACAAGGGCCTTTGAGCAGTACTTC. As protein: CASSHAGTRAFEQYF.

Written as DNA, the CDR3 is TGTGCCAGCAGCGTAGCTCAGGGGGAGGGGCATACGCAGTATTTT. Protein: CASSVAQGEGHTQYF. This sequence joins TRBV9 and TRBJ2-3; TRBD1 or TRBD2 may be the D gene (7 bases each). The CDR3 runs to 15 residues. V was trimmed by 0 bases and J by 7 bases, leaving 15 bases between them. The germline gives CDR1 SGDLS, CDR2 YYNGEE.

CDR3 protein: CASRFPCETQYF. The CDR3, as DNA: TGTGCAAGTCGCTTCCCTTGTGAGACCCAGTACTTC. The chain is built from TRBV12-2 and TRBJ2-5; the table's D call of TRBD2 was not tested on the DNA. TRBV12-2 is a documented pseudogene. The CDR3 runs 12 residues.

This clone has more than one count but fewer than ten. The V gene is TRBV30, the J gene TRBJ2-2, with D tentatively TRBD1 (7 bases). Between the trimmed V and J ends, which lost 4 bases and 4 bases, there was a span of 16 bases. CDR3 size: 15 residues. Per the germline V gene, CDR1 is GTSNPN and CDR2 is SVGIG (reference sequence). The CDR3 coding sequence is TGTGCCTGGACCTCAGGGGGGACGGCCACCGGGGAGCTGTTTTTT. Translation gives CAWTSGGTATGELFF.

V usage is TRBV4-3 and J usage is TRBJ2-7; D is possibly TRBD2 (6 bases). Between the trimmed V and J ends, which lost 0 bases and 2 bases, there was a span of 14 bases. The CDR3 is made up of 16 amino acids. Germline V gives CDR1 LGHNA, CDR2 YSLEER. The DNA for the CDR3 is TGCGCCAGCAGCCAAGATCATGCGGGGACCCCCTACGAGCAGTACTTC. This codes for CASSQDHAGTPYEQYF.

The chain joins TRBV4-1 to TRBJ2-7, with 7 bases identical to TRBD1. Germline trimming cut 4 bases from V and 3 bases from J; bases unmatched to any gene: 3. CDR3 length: 13 residues. The germline V gene encodes CDR1 MGHRA and CDR2 YSYEKL. CDR3 sequence reads: CASSLGTDYEQYF. CDR3 DNA sequence: TGCGCCAGCAGCCTAGGGACAGACTACGAGCAGTACTTC.

This clone was observed a handful of times. V is TRBV6-5 and J is TRBJ2-7, with D maybe TRBD1 (6 bases). The CDR3 length is 13 residues. V was trimmed by 3 bases and J by 3 bases, leaving 9 bases between them. Germline V gene data show CDR1 as MNHEY and CDR2 as SVGAGI. This CDR3 is CASSYLQGYEQYF. In DNA, the CDR3 is TGTGCCAGCAGTTATTTACAGGGCTACGAGCAGTACTTC.

This clone has a handful of counts. This sequence joins TRBV9 and TRBJ2-1; 12 bases are shared with TRBD2. Germline V gene sequence: CDR1 SGDLS, CDR2 YYNGEE. V trimming: 0 bases; J trimming: 5 bases; junction bases outside the gene matches: 3. The CDR3 has 16 residues. The CDR3 loop reads CASSVAGLAGNNEQFF. The CDR3 nucleotides are TGTGCCAGCAGCGTAGCCGGACTAGCGGGGAACAATGAGCAGTTCTTC.

The chain uses TRBV2 and TRBJ2-7; D call uncertain. Germline V gene sequence: CDR1 SNHLY, CDR2 FYNNEI. V was pared by 2 bases and J by 5 bases, with 13 bases between. The CDR3 is 14 residues long. The CDR3 is CASSESRRVHEQYF. DNA for the CDR3: TGTGCCAGCAGTGAATCGAGACGCGTACACGAGCAGTACTTC.

CDR3: CASSVGGHEAFF. In nucleotides, the CDR3 is TGTGCCAGCAGTGTGGGGGGGCATGAAGCTTTCTTT. This chain joins TRBV6-1 and TRBJ1-1; D is perhaps TRBD1 (6 bases). CDR3 length equals 12 residues. V gave up 4 bases and J gave up 7 bases, with 10 bases separating them. From germline, CDR1 is MNHNS and CDR2 SASEGT.

The chain joins TRBV5-4 to TRBJ2-3; 7 positions agree with TRBD1. The CDR3 consists of 14 residues. CDR1 and CDR2 (germline): SGHNT, YYREEE (reference sequence). The ends lost 4 bases at V and 9 bases at J; junction bases unmatched: 11. CDR3 residues: CASSPGDSQRTQYF. CDR3 DNA: TGTGCCAGCAGCCCAGGGGACAGTCAGAGGACGCAGTATTTT.

The V call is TRBV4-1, the J call TRBJ2-1, with no clear D. This CDR3 is built from 14 residues. Trimming pared 7 bases from V and 0 bases from J, leaving 10 bases between. Germline-derived CDR1 and CDR2 are MGHRA and YSYEKL. CDR3 amino acids: CASKMTASYNEQFF. CDR3 bases: TGCGCCAGCAAAATGACGGCCTCCTACAATGAGCAGTTCTTC.

The chain uses TRBV5-6 and TRBJ1-6, with a weak D call TRBD1 (6 bases). CDR3 length equals 19 residues. Germline CDR1 reads SGHDT; CDR2 reads YYEEEE. V lost 4 bases to trimming and J lost 0 bases, with 20 bases between them. The CDR3 loop is CASSERRRRGSSYNSPLHF. CDR3 sequence (DNA): TGTGCCAGCAGCGAGAGGCGTCGAAGGGGGAGCTCCTATAATTCACCCCTCCACTTT.

This chain joins TRBV7-2 and TRBJ2-2; D is ambiguous. Germline V lookup: CDR1 SGHTA, CDR2 FQGNSA. The V end lost 2 bases, the J end lost 4 bases, and 11 bases lay between the germline ends. The CDR3 extends over 15 amino acids. The CDR3 protein is CASSLTAVSTGELFF. The CDR3 DNA is TGTGCCAGCAGCTTAACGGCCGTGTCCACCGGGGAGCTGTTTTTT. Based on the CDR3 plus reference TRBV7-2 and TRBJ2-2, the full variable domain is GAGVSQSPSNKVTEKGKDVELRCDPISGHTALYWYRQSLGQGLEFLIYFQGNSAPDKSGLPSDRFSAERTGGSVSTLTIQRTQQEDSAVYLCASSLTAVSTGELFFGEGSRLTVL.